This paragraph reports one T cell receptor (beta chain). As yet, its antigen is unknown. The record originates from a study of shared clonotypes between healthy human individuals. Across the study: Participating donors consisted of a couple of women and a few men aged 18 to 49. Notes on the study in general: When naive CD4 clonotypes were compared across a handful of donors, about 5% were shared. Clonotypes which were not shared had lower generation probabilities than clonotypes that all four donors shared.

The CDR3 extends over 11 amino acids. Per the germline V gene, CDR1 is DFQATT and CDR2 is SNEGSKA (reference sequence). V dropped 5 bases and J dropped 1 base, with 4 bases sitting between them. Here immunoSEQ multiplex PCR was the method, and the copy in TCRdb shows in-frame clones only, minus some. The sample contains more than 2,000,000 clones, around nine tenths of which appear only once. The genes are TRBV20-1 and TRBJ2-3; D not resolved. The clonotype originates from a man in his late teens or twenties in good health. Material for sequencing was naive CD4+ T cells sorted from blood. Specified subset: CD45RA+ positively selected. CDR3 sequence reads: CSAQGTDTQYF. CDR3 DNA: TGCAGTGCTCAGGGCACAGATACGCAGTATTTT.